This TCR beta chain was documented in a study of vaccination and CD4 T cells after COVID-19. The wider study: At days 161 to 241 post-vaccination, as well as at day 14, a few convalescent patients were sampled. General observations from the study: Nearly all convalescent vaccine-specific clones, 304 of 307, recognized only SARS-CoV-2 spike.

TCRdb passed the PCR reads through MiXCR, listing each CDR3 protein once. The table includes about 29,000 distinct CDR3 sequences, about 46% detected once. The time point: late sampling 161 to 241 days after vaccination in a few convalescent patients. CDR3 length: 14 amino acids. Germline V CDR1 and CDR2: DFQATT, SNEGSKA (reference sequence). V lost 0 bases to trimming and J lost 9 bases; unmatched junction nucleotides: 8. On this clonotype itself: Its cognate antigen is unknown.

The origin of this receptor is a human donor who had recovered from COVID-19. Here the sequenced sample was CD4+ T cells from blood, taken about 7 months after SARS-CoV-2 vaccination. The genes are TRBV20-1 and TRBJ2-4; 7 bases align to TRBD2. The CDR3 reads CSARDPGLEGIQYF. CDR3 nucleotide sequence: TGCAGTGCTAGAGATCCCGGACTAGAGGGCATTCAGTACTTC.